This entry is about one T cell receptor (beta chain). Its antigen is unidentified. Multiplex PCR with BIOMED2 TRB-A/B primer pools amplified TRB rearrangements. In TCRdb, the multiplex PCR reads were re-called with MiXCR into one record per CDR3 protein. The sample lists roughly 10,000 distinct CDR3 sequences; roughly a third were seen once. This record belongs to a study of T and B cells in COVID-19 patients. Looking at the study overall: Peripheral blood came from COVID-19 patients with active infection or after recovery. Critical illness requiring mechanical ventilation or extracorporeal membrane oxygenation affected about 60% of the roughly 20 active-infection patients.

General study results and limits: Active COVID-19 showed highly clonal TRB repertoires; recovery showed diversity and richness above healthy donors.

Blood genomic DNA input for TRB amplification was roughly 250-500 ng. This CDR3 is 15 amino acids long. CDR1 and CDR2 (germline): KGHSH, LQKENI. Trimming took 2 bases from V and 0 from J, leaving 10 bases between them. The chain carries TRBV18 and TRBJ2-5; the D is unclear. This sequence was found in a human donor with active COVID-19. The specimen sequenced was blood. CDR3 in amino acids: CASSPISWYQETQYF. For the CDR3, the DNA is TGTGCCAGCTCACCAATCAGTTGGTACCAAGAGACCCAGTACTTC.